This T cell receptor (beta chain) was observed in a study of low-dose radiotherapy and immunotherapy resistance in tumors. Specified time point: before trial treatment. This clonotype was seen at least ten times. TRAV and TRBV primers primed cDNA for both TCRalpha and TCRbeta. Using a constant-region primer together with a V-primer adapter, TCRs were subjected to 20 PCR cycles of amplification. Via MiXCR, TCRdb re-called the reads, giving one row per CDR3 protein. Of 85,000 to 95,000 distinct CDR3 sequences listed, more than 8% are singletons. This receptor was obtained from a male donor with prostate cancer. The specimen comprised PBMCs, sampled before treatment.

The CDR3 DNA follows: TGTGCCAGCAGCTCCCTTGGGGTCTCTAGCACAGATACGCAGTATTTT. Its protein is CASSSLGVSSTDTQYF. V gene TRBV7-2 combines with J gene TRBJ2-3; D gene ambiguous. The CDR3 has 16 residues. V was cut by 4 bases and J by 0 bases, with 14 bases left in between. Germline lookup yields CDR1 SGHTA and CDR2 FQGNSA.